This is a list of T cell receptor beta chains from one sample in a study of T cell responses to AZD1222 COVID-19 vaccine. TCRdb keeps only in-frame clones here, not all; method: immunoSEQ multiplex PCR. The table shows 150,000 or so clones, with 91% occurring only once. Material: peripheral blood, obtained 28 days after the second AZD1222 dose. These receptors all stem from an adult who received the AZD1222 COVID-19 vaccine. Both conserved end residues are part of each CDR3. A D gene is named only where the DNA matches it firmly. Clone size is not always given. Where it is, it says once, few, many or a class for expanded clones.

TRBJ1-4,TRBV7-2,.,.,CASSLQGRGNEKLFF,TGTGCCAGCAGCCTTCAGGGCCGGGGTAATGAAAAACTGTTTTTT
TRBJ1-2,TRBV2,.,.,CASSPQANYGYTF,TGTGCCAGCAGTCCACAGGCTAACTATGGCTACACCTTC
TRBJ2-5,TRBV9,.,.,CASSVGQGGGQETQYF,TGTGCCAGCAGCGTAGGACAGGGAGGGGGGCAAGAGACCCAGTACTTC
TRBJ1-1,TRBV29-1,.,.,CSVAGNENTEAFF,TGCAGCGTTGCAGGCAACGAAAACACTGAAGCTTTCTTT
TRBJ1-1,TRBV6-4,.,.,CASSEGVGTEAFF,TGTGCCAGCAGTGAGGGAGTTGGCACTGAAGCTTTCTTT
TRBJ2-1,TRBV2,TRBD2,.,CASSAGTMSLNEQFF,TGTGCCAGCAGTGCCGGGACTATGAGTTTGAATGAGCAGTTCTTC
TRBJ1-6,TRBV7-9,.,.,CASSTPGRESYNSPLHF,TGTGCCAGCAGCACCCCGGGACGGGAATCCTATAATTCACCCCTCCACTTT
TRBJ2-5,TRBV5-1,.,few,CASSVGTFQETQYF,TGCGCCAGCAGCGTGGGGACGTTTCAAGAGACCCAGTACTTC
TRBJ2-3,TRBV4-3,TRBD2,few,CASSQELAGGPTDTQYF,TGCGCCAGCAGCCAAGAACTAGCGGGAGGTCCCACAGATACGCAGTATTTT
TRBJ1-1,TRBV27,TRBD1,.,CASSVTGGLNTEAFF,TGTGCCAGCAGTGTAACAGGGGGCCTGAACACTGAAGCTTTCTTT
TRBJ1-1,TRBV19,.,.,CASAAGWKNTEAFF,TGTGCCAGCGCGGCAGGCTGGAAGAACACTGAAGCTTTCTTT
TRBJ2-7,TRBV5-1,TRBD1,.,CASSRGTGTGADEQYF,TGCGCCAGCAGCCGTGGGACCGGGACAGGGGCCGACGAGCAGTACTTC
TRBJ2-5,TRBV24-1,.,.,CATSASESLETQYF,TGTGCCACCAGTGCCTCCGAGAGTTTGGAGACCCAGTACTTC
TRBJ2-1,TRBV5-1,TRBD1,.,CASSFTGGQNEQFF,TGCGCCAGCAGCTTTACAGGGGGTCAGAATGAGCAGTTCTTC
TRBJ1-2,TRBV9,TRBD1,.,CASSARQGLYGYTF,TGTGCCAGCAGCGCAAGACAGGGCCTCTATGGCTACACCTTC
TRBJ1-6,TRBV19,TRBD1,.,CASSGWTGGRSPLHF,TGTGCCAGTAGTGGGTGGACAGGGGGTCGGTCACCCCTCCACTTT
TRBJ2-7,TRBV7-9,.,once,CASSPHRTPEDEQYF,TGTGCCAGCAGCCCCCACCGGACCCCTGAGGACGAGCAGTACTTC
TRBJ1-1,TRBV5-1,.,.,CASSSRGGEETEAFF,TGCGCCAGCAGCTCGAGGGGGGGAGAGGAGACTGAAGCTTTCTTT
TRBJ1-1,TRBV6-5,.,.,CASRPTGTEAFF,TGTGCCAGCAGGCCGACGGGGACTGAAGCTTTCTTT
TRBJ1-5,TRBV5-1,.,once,CASSLDGGDNQPQHF,TGCGCCAGCAGCTTGGACGGGGGGGACAATCAGCCCCAGCATTTT
TRBJ1-6,TRBV19,TRBD1,.,CASEGGSGNSPLHF,TGTGCCAGCGAAGGGGGCTCTGGGAACTCACCCCTCCACTTT
TRBJ2-5,TRBV10-3,.,.,CAISEYQETQYF,TGTGCCATCAGTGAGTACCAAGAGACCCAGTACTTC
TRBJ1-4,TRBV4-3,TRBD1,.,CASSQVWDRGDEKLFF,TGCGCCAGCAGCCAAGTTTGGGACAGGGGAGACGAAAAACTGTTTTTT
TRBJ2-1,TRBV4-1,TRBD2,.,CASTSSWAGTSGNNEQFF,TGCGCCAGCACCTCAAGCTGGGCCGGGACTAGCGGAAACAATGAGCAGTTCTTC
TRBJ2-1,TRBV3-1/TRBV3-2,.,.,CATQGQGKINEQFF,TGTGCCACCCAGGGGCAGGGAAAAATCAATGAGCAGTTCTTC
TRBJ2-5,TRBV6-2/TRBV6-3,.,.,CASSYGAGETQYF,TGTGCCAGCAGTTACGGAGCCGGGGAGACCCAGTACTTC
TRBJ2-7,TRBV19,.,.,CASSIPGSQGEQYF,TGTGCCAGTAGTATACCGGGGTCACAGGGCGAGCAGTACTTC
TRBJ1-4,TRBV5-1,.,.,CASSLTGTRTINEKLFF,TGCGCCAGCAGCTTGACAGGAACCCGCACTATAAATGAAAAACTGTTTTTT
TRBJ2-2,TRBV19,TRBD2,.,CASSSGGATGELFF,TGTGCCAGTAGTAGCGGGGGGGCCACCGGGGAGCTGTTTTTT
TRBJ1-2,TRBV7-6,.,once,CASSPEPTVYGYTF,TGTGCCAGCAGCCCCGAGCCTACAGTCTATGGCTACACCTTC
TRBJ2-7,TRBV6-7,.,.,CASSTPPTPEGEQYF,TGTGCCAGCAGTACGCCGCCAACCCCAGAGGGGGAGCAGTACTTC
TRBJ1-3,TRBV6-1,.,.,CASSDRGRADSGNTIYF,TGTGCCAGCAGTGACAGGGGCAGGGCGGACTCTGGAAACACCATATATTTT
TRBJ2-1,TRBV4-2,.,.,CASSPYSDTSNEQFF,TGTGCCAGCAGTCCTTACTCGGATACCAGCAATGAGCAGTTCTTC
TRBJ1-5,TRBV7-9,.,.,CASSYSGPNQPQHF,TGTGCCAGCAGCTACTCAGGGCCCAATCAGCCCCAGCATTTT
TRBJ1-1,TRBV19,TRBD1,.,CASSVGTGDPEAFF,TGTGCCAGTAGTGTTGGGACAGGGGATCCTGAAGCTTTCTTT
TRBJ2-5,TRBV7-2,TRBD2,.,CASSSSGTSRETQYF,TGTGCCAGCAGCTCGAGTGGGACTAGCCGGGAGACCCAGTACTTC
TRBJ1-5,TRBV7-9,.,.,CASSLDYSNQPQHF,TGTGCCAGCAGCCTCGACTATAGCAATCAGCCCCAGCATTTT
TRBJ1-2,TRBV29-1,.,.,CSVEASWGTPTRAYGYTF,TGCAGCGTTGAAGCGTCTTGGGGTACCCCTACCCGGGCTTATGGCTACACCTTC
TRBJ2-3,TRBV6-5,.,few,CASTRGWREEYTQYF,TGTGCCAGCACCCGGGGGTGGAGGGAAGAATATACGCAGTATTTT